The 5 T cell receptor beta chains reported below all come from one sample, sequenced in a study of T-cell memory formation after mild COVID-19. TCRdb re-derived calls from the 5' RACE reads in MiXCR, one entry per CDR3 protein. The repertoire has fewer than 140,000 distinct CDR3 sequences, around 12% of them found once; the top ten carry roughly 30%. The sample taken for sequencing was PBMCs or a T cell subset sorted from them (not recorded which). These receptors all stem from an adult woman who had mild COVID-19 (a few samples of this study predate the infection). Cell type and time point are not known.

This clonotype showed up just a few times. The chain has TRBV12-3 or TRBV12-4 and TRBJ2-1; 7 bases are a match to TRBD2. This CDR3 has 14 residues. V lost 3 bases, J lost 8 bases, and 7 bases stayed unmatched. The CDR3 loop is CASSFSGGPDEQFF. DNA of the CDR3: TGTGCCAGCAGTTTTTCGGGGGGACCGGATGAGCAGTTCTTC.

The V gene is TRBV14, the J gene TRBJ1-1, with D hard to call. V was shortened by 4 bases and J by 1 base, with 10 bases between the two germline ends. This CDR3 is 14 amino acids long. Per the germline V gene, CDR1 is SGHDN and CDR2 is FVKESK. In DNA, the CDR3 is TGTGCCAGCAGCCTAAGGGTTGGGAACACTGAAGCTTTCTTT. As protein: CASSLRVGNTEAFF.

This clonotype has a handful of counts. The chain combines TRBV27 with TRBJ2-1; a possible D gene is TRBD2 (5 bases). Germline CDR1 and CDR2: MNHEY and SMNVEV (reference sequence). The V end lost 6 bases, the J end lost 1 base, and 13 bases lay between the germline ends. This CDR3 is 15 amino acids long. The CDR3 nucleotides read TGTGCCAGCAGACCCGAGGGTCAGTCCTACAATGAGCAGTTCTTC. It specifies CASRPEGQSYNEQFF.

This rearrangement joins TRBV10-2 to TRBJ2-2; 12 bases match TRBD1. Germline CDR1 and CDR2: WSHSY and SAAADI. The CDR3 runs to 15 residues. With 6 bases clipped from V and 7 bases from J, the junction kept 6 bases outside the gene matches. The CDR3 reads CASSPGTGGFGELFF. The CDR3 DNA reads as TGCGCCAGCAGCCCCGGGACAGGGGGCTTCGGGGAGCTGTTTTTT.

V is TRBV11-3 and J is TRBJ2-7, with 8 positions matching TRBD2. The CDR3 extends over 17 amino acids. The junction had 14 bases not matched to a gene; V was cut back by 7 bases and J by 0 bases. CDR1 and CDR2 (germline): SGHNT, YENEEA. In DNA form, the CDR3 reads TGTGCCAGCACCGGTATCGAGCGGGGGCCCTACTCCTACGAGCAGTACTTC. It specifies CASTGIERGPYSYEQYF.